This T cell receptor (beta chain) was recorded in a study of cytomegalovirus exposure and HLA in healthy donors. Study outcomes and limitations: For most TCR beta V segments, an earlier analysis put the productive rate at about 87% or about 30% of the time. Follow-up analysis seemed to connect common viral pathogens with several of the most significant clusters identified. Researchers catalogued roughly 170 TCR beta chains as cytomegalovirus-associated.

V lost 5 bases to trimming and J lost 2 bases; unmatched junction nucleotides: 2. Germline V gene data show CDR1 as SGHNT and CDR2 as YENEEA. The CDR3 totals 16 residues. In the PCR, 60 Vbeta and 13 Jbeta primers were used. Profiling relied on immunoSEQ multiplex PCR, and the TCRdb table lists in-frame clones only, not all of them. The sample has about 100,000 clones; about four fifths are singletons. Comment on this clone: The antigen is unknown.

Sequencing was performed on PBMCs. This receptor was taken from a middle-aged woman in good health and CMV-seronegative. The V call is TRBV11-3, the J call TRBJ2-5, with 16 positions matching TRBD2. In nucleotides, the CDR3 is TGTGCCAGCAGCCCGGGACTAGCGGGGGGGCAAGAGACCCAGTACTTC. Protein product: CASSPGLAGGQETQYF.